This T cell receptor beta chain was identified during a study of cytomegalovirus exposure and HLA in healthy donors (TCRdb year 2017). Broadly, across the study: An earlier analysis of about 530 of the donors reported roughly 300 Gb of sequence data and 90 million to 120 million unique TCR beta sequences obtained from about 180 million T cells. In an earlier analysis of a few hundred of the donors, high-throughput TCR beta sequencing was used to judge whether each TCR beta V gene segment behaved as functional or pseudogenic. On average, around 230,000 unique TCR beta nucleotide sequences were sequenced per donor among some 420 genotyped donors of the cohort, with 15% to 20% of those sequences being non-productive. Approximately 300 gigabases of sequencing data and tens of millions of unique TCR sequences were included in an early release covering roughly 600 HLA-typed donors. Every repertoire in the discovery cohort had been generated on one and the same sequencing platform. The number of donors typed differed by locus, with about 629-630 for A, B, C, DRB1 and DQB1, more than 500 for DQA1, about 610 for DPA1, and approximately 470 for DPB1. Besides the first cohort of roughly 640 subjects, a separate validation cohort made up of 120 different subjects was used. Rather than using new phenotypic data, the later analysis identified candidate immune exposures from TCR beta sequences and from how often those sequences occurred across donors. Using immunosequencing, the study profiled T cell repertoires from fewer than 700 subjects and related those repertoires to cytomegalovirus serostatus. To predict cytomegalovirus infection status, the study brought together high-throughput TCR immunosequencing, statistical association of individual TCRs with disease status, and machine learning. Because of strong linkage in the cohort, five DR-DQ haplotypes were treated as single units for association and clustering. Both class I and class II loci were covered by HLA typing, at four-digit resolution. Of the 398 genotyped donors, 65% to 90% fell in the genetic ancestry cluster associated with self-reported Caucasian donors. The study was designed to test whether signatures of past pathogen exposure could be identified by cataloging public T cell receptors. To study patterns of TCR occurrence, a later analysis re-analyzed previously published TCR beta repertoires from around 700 donors and added high-resolution HLA genotyping. Donor age, sex, ethnicity and CMV serostatus were compiled alongside the repertoire data. A later genetic analysis used genome-wide SNP genotypes for about 55% of the 666 donors, treating that subset as a discovery cohort. Results and caveats for the whole study, not just this receptor: Sequencing depth was assumed to be roughly uniform across donors in the presence/absence analyses, though that assumption may not hold. When HLA alleles, especially DR and DQ, strongly co-occurred, attributing TCR associations to individual alleles was difficult. A later genetic analysis associated a missense DCLRE1C variant with V-gene and J-gene trimming of TCR beta chains, and an independent cohort replicated the association. In a later analysis, several top co-occurrence clusters were reported to appear linked to parvovirus B19, influenza, CMV and Epstein-Barr virus. Some IMGT-functional V segments, including TRBV6-2 and TRBV6-3, could not be told apart with the 87-base-pair reads, so those segments were excluded. CMV serostatus was the only immune exposure information available for the cohort. Compared with equally common non-associated chains, HLA-associated TCR beta chains in a later analysis were more clonally expanded and had lower generation probabilities. A total of fewer than 200 TCR beta chains were listed by the study as associated with cytomegalovirus. In vitro tests confirmed that three of the cytomegalovirus-associated TCR beta chains recognize cytomegalovirus antigens. Linkage disequilibrium might explain the correlated functional status among segregating V segments, but an unknown experimental factor could not be excluded. An earlier analysis of approximately 540 of the donors showed that most TCR beta V segments appeared in productive rearrangements either about 87% or about 30% of the time, which broadly matched IMGT annotations. A group of highly shared sequence variants was considered likely to be a technical artifact of the sequencing pipeline. The authors suggested that the approach could potentially be generalized to other disease states and immunological phenotypes. A further reported finding was that TCR beta sequences accurately predicted the HLA-A and HLA-B alleles for most subjects in the first cohort. Because counts were too low, about 18 rarely observed V segments, including chromosome 9 orphons, were left out of the earlier analysis of about 620 of the donors. A later genetic analysis reported fewer N-insertions in productive TCRs among donors in an Asian-associated ancestry cluster than the roughly 720-donor mean. In a later analysis, most CMV-associated TCR beta chains were found to appear HLA-restricted, with HLA associations seemingly driven largely by CMV exposure. The classifier was reported to diagnose cytomegalovirus status with high specificity and sensitivity in both the original and validation cohorts. While some public TCRs were present in many individuals, most TCR sequences turned up only very rarely across donors. HLA typing was unavailable for some donors at each locus, so association tests used only the typed subset. A later analysis associated 16,951 TCR beta sequences with specific HLA alleles at a false discovery rate of 0.05. The cohort was sequenced for TCR beta chains only, and without alpha or paired-chain data the features that could be detected were limited. In a later analysis, TCR association rates were found to vary across HLA loci, with the most associated TCRs seen for DRB1 alleles and the fewest for HLA-C alleles.

As regards this clone: The antigen this receptor binds is unknown. No much larger clonotype is one base removed from it; base qualities were not supplied.

The receptor library was made with the immunoSEQ multiplex PCR assay. A mixture of 60 forward primers for TCR Vbeta segments and 13 reverse primers for TCR Jbeta segments was used in the multiplex PCR. The CDR3 region of rearranged TCR beta genes was amplified from genomic DNA with a multiplex PCR assay. On the Illumina HiSeq System, the amplified TCR beta libraries were sequenced as 87-base-pair reads. In the authors' own workflow: In a later analysis, roughly 80 million unique TCR beta chains were counted across the 500 to 700 repertoires, and roughly 11 million of these chains were shared by at least two donors. Raw reads were error-corrected and collapsed into unique sequences by a nearest-neighbor algorithm in which closely related sequences were merged to remove PCR and sequencing errors. CDR3 sequences were aligned to IMGT reference sequences to assign V, D and J gene segments. For a sequence to be retained, a match of at least six nucleotides was required to both a V gene segment and a J gene segment. Rearrangements were called productive when the CDR3 lacked stop codons and stayed in frame with V and J; all others were non-productive. CDR3 was defined by IMGT convention, running from the second conserved V-encoded cysteine to the conserved J-encoded phenylalanine. The earlier analysis of about 610 of the donors excluded any sequence lacking an unambiguous match to a single V gene segment. An earlier analysis of about 600 of the donors called V segments functional above 56.7% productive rearrangements and segregating when the between-donor standard deviation exceeded 5%. A statistical classification framework was built to diagnose cytomegalovirus status from the catalog of TCR beta chain sequences. V and J gene assignment, in a later analysis, came from comparing TCR nucleotide sequences with IMGT/GENE-DB human TR gene sequences. Using the TCRdist pipeline, a later analysis assigned CDR3 sequences along with most-parsimonious VDJ recombination scenarios. In a later analysis, each TCR beta chain was defined by its CDR3 amino acid sequence together with its V-gene family, and reads without a unique V-gene family were excluded. A later analysis removed 500 to 650 highly shared, low-generation-probability nucleotide sequences to deal with suspected cross-contamination and a sequencing artifact. For each public chain, a later analysis derived a clonal expansion index from normalized ranks of inferred template counts within each repertoire. In a later analysis, generation probabilities were computed with a VDJ recombination model fitted to out-of-frame rearrangements, and the resulting probabilities were checked against IGoR. A later analysis scored TCR-TCR, TCR-HLA and TCR-CMV co-occurrence with hypergeometric tests, applying a repertoire-size bias correction to TCR pairs. False discovery rates were estimated in a later analysis by permuting HLA or CMV assignments 20 times. A later analysis grouped co-occurring TCRs with DBSCAN, adding TCRdist sequence similarity when clustering within HLA-allele-positive subsets. Repertoires with fewer than 30,000 or more than 120,000 public chains were left out of co-occurrence clustering, as were four to six repertoires with anomalous nucleotide sharing. TCRdb's version of the immuneACCESS table is confined to in-frame rearrangements and falls short of the full clone set. An unresolved V gene accounts for under half of the shortfall where checked; the remainder is of unknown origin. The V and J calls and the clone size are those of that table, but D and trimming were determined from the DNA. For this sample there are some 150,000 clones; roughly 79% appear just once. Jointly, the top ten make up around 0.7% of the sample.

The cohort consisted of 600 or so healthy bone marrow donors. All cohort members were sampled while nominally healthy, although unrecorded immune exposures were likely present. The donor was CMV seronegative and was included in the group of about 400 seronegative cohort members. A peripheral blood sample was collected from each donor, and TCR beta sequencing was performed on peripheral blood mononuclear cells. Genomic DNA extraction from the blood cell samples was performed with the Qiagen DNeasy Blood Extraction Kit. The CDR3 has 14 amino acids, counting the end cysteine and phenylalanine. This entry keeps only the CDR3 DNA: 42 bases, framed from base 1. Trimming removed 4 bases from V and 4 bases from J, leaving 13 bases between the germline ends. Sequences MDHEN (CDR1) and SYDVKM (CDR2) are obtained from the germline V gene.

The chain is assembled from TRBV28 and TRBJ1-2, and TRBD1 may be the D gene, going by 5 matching bases. The origin of this receptor is a male donor in good health and CMV-seronegative. The sequenced sample was PBMCs. The bases are TGTGCCAGCAGTTCCACCGGACAACCCTATGGCTACACCTTC. It translates to CASSSTGQPYGYTF.